This T cell receptor (beta chain) was recovered during a study of control samples from healthy donors and cancer patients. Assay used: immunoSEQ multiplex PCR; TCRdb lists only in-frame clones, some missing. The sample includes about 53,000 clones, around 87% of them seen just once. The V gene end was trimmed by 4 bases and the J gene end by 0 bases; junction bases not matched to a gene: 7. This CDR3 is built from 16 residues. Germline CDR1 reads LGHDT; CDR2 reads YNNKEL (reference sequence). V is TRBV3-1 (or the pseudogene TRBV3-2) and J is TRBJ2-3; 7 bases line up with TRBD2. Sequencing was performed on PBMCs. This sequence was found in a man aged 60 to 75 with head and neck cancer. The chain's CDR3 is CASSRSASGSTDTQYF. The CDR3, as DNA: TGTGCCAGCAGCCGGAGTGCTAGCGGTAGCACAGATACGCAGTATTTT.